This TCR beta chain was documented in a study of shared clonotypes between healthy human individuals. Using immunoSEQ multiplex PCR, the repertoire was profiled, and TCRdb retains in-frame clones only, with some absent. The sample has about 2.4 million clones; 90% to 95% are singletons. Study observations and caveats: Clonotypes which were not shared had lower generation probabilities than clonotypes that all four donors shared. Of the naive CD4 clonotypes, around 5% were shared across several donors.

Comment on this clone: Its antigen is unidentified.

Germline V gene lookup returns CDR1 MRHNA and CDR2 SNTAGT. This CDR3 is built from 13 residues. V lost 6 bases, J lost 11 bases, and 19 bases lay in between. What was sequenced was naive CD4+ T cells from PBMCs. Subset defined: CD45RA+ positively selected. J is TRBJ1-1 and V is TRBV6-4; no reliable D call. The clonotype was recovered from a man aged 18 to 30 in good health. Some clones in this sample may be carry-over from other donors' samples. The CDR3 nucleotides are TGTGCCAGCAGACCAGGACCCTCCGCGAAGGCTTTCTTT. This codes for CASRPGPSAKAFF.